A selection of T cell receptor beta chains follows, all from one sample in a study of blood T cell repertoires in COVID-19. The method was immunoSEQ multiplex PCR; TCRdb's version includes in-frame clones alone and lacks a portion of them. The table lists 540,000 or so clones, 85% to 90% of them singletons. The sample was peripheral blood. The source of these receptors is a woman between 45 and 60 years old with COVID-19, enrolled during active disease. The CDR3 runs from the conserved cysteine through the conserved F or W. A D gene is named only where the DNA matches it firmly. Clone size is given for some rows only: seen once, a few or many times, or a class if the clone is expanded.

d_call: .
j_call: TRBJ2-1
clone_size: .
v_call: TRBV20-1
cdr3_aa: CSARYPEQFF
cdr3_nt: TGCAGTGCTAGATATCCTGAGCAGTTCTTC

d_call: .
j_call: TRBJ1-3
clone_size: .
v_call: TRBV4-1
cdr3_aa: CASSRRGREGDTIYF
cdr3_nt: TGCGCCAGCAGCCGTCGGGGCAGGGAGGGAGACACCATATATTTT

d_call: .
j_call: TRBJ1-2
clone_size: .
v_call: TRBV28
cdr3_aa: CASSLFTGTYGYTF
cdr3_nt: TGTGCCAGCAGTTTATTTACTGGGACATATGGCTACACCTTC

d_call: .
j_call: TRBJ1-2
clone_size: .
v_call: TRBV12-3/TRBV12-4
cdr3_aa: CASSFERVSGYTF
cdr3_nt: TGTGCCAGCAGTTTTGAGAGAGTCTCTGGCTACACCTTC

d_call: TRBD2
j_call: TRBJ2-1
clone_size: once
v_call: TRBV11-2
cdr3_aa: CASSASGGDYNEQFF
cdr3_nt: TGTGCCAGCAGCGCTAGCGGGGGGGACTACAATGAGCAGTTCTTC

d_call: .
j_call: TRBJ2-3
clone_size: once
v_call: TRBV2
cdr3_aa: CASSANRGTDTQYF
cdr3_nt: TGTGCCAGCAGCGCCAACAGGGGCACAGATACGCAGTATTTT

d_call: .
j_call: TRBJ1-1
clone_size: .
v_call: TRBV18
cdr3_aa: CASSPRGAGNTEAFF
cdr3_nt: TGTGCCAGCTCACCCCGCGGGGCGGGGAACACTGAAGCTTTCTTT

d_call: TRBD2
j_call: TRBJ2-1
clone_size: .
v_call: TRBV9
cdr3_aa: CASSVVSRTSGGNEQFF
cdr3_nt: TGTGCCAGCAGCGTAGTTTCCCGGACTAGCGGGGGGAATGAGCAGTTCTTC

d_call: .
j_call: TRBJ2-3
clone_size: .
v_call: TRBV7-9
cdr3_aa: CASSLGARSSTDTQYF
cdr3_nt: TGTGCCAGCAGCTTAGGGGCTCGGTCCTCCACAGATACGCAGTATTTT

d_call: .
j_call: TRBJ1-1
clone_size: .
v_call: TRBV6-5
cdr3_aa: CASRTGLNTEAFF
cdr3_nt: TGTGCCAGCAGGACAGGTCTGAACACTGAAGCTTTCTTT

d_call: .
j_call: TRBJ2-5
clone_size: .
v_call: TRBV24-1
cdr3_aa: CATSDLGQPGGTQYF
cdr3_nt: TGTGCCACCAGTGATTTGGGGCAGCCCGGGGGGACCCAGTACTTC

d_call: TRBD1
j_call: TRBJ2-7
clone_size: .
v_call: TRBV18
cdr3_aa: CASSPRGQGTYEQYF
cdr3_nt: TGTGCCAGCTCACCACGGGGACAGGGGACCTACGAGCAGTACTTC

d_call: .
j_call: TRBJ1-2
clone_size: .
v_call: TRBV2
cdr3_aa: CASRFPHSTSSAYGYTF
cdr3_nt: TGTGCCAGCAGGTTCCCGCACTCGACATCCTCCGCCTATGGCTACACCTTC